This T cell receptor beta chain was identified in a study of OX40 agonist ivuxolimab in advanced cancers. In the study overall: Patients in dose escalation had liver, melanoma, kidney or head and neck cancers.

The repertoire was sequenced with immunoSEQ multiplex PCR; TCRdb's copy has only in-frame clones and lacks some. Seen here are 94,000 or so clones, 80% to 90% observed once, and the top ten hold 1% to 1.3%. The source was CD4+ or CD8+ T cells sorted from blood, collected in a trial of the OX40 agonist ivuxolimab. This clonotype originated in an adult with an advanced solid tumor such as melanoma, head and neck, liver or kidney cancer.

This chain's CDR3 is CATPRGGGSIGYTF. CDR3 sequence (DNA): TGTGCCACCCCGAGGGGAGGGGGCTCGATTGGCTACACCTTC. J is TRBJ1-2 and V is TRBV28, with 7 positions matching TRBD1. The CDR3 is 14 amino acids. CDR1 is MDHEN, CDR2 SYDVKM, per germline. Trimming took 10 bases from V and 7 from J; bases not matched to a gene: 15.